The sequence of this T cell receptor (beta chain) was determined in a study of post-analysis software for immune sequencing data. Study information: Relapsing-remitting, secondary progressive and progressive-relapsing multiple sclerosis were all included among the disease courses. Study observations and caveats: Controls significantly exceeded multiple sclerosis patients in normalized Chao1 diversity. Elevated frequency relative to controls characterized roughly 5 TRBV segments in patients, TRBV5-6, TRBV5-1 and TRBV20-1 among them.

J lost 6 bases, V lost 5 bases, and 17 bases had no gene match. In germline, CDR1 is DFQATT, CDR2 SNEGSKA (reference sequence). The CDR3 covers 17 residues. In the case of this clonotype: Its antigen is not identified.

Prepared TCR beta cDNA libraries contained unique molecular identifiers. It was from approximately 0.91 to 9.4 million T cells that some 470,000 cDNA molecules came. TCRdb re-called the PCR reads through MiXCR, storing one row per CDR3 protein. The top ten clones hold approximately 4.5% of a sample with 740,000 or so distinct CDR3 sequences, roughly 50% of them seen once. The V gene is TRBV20-1, the J gene TRBJ2-7; 12 nucleotides match TRBD2. The sequenced sample consisted of blood. This TCR was sampled from a girl aged 10 to 17 with multiple sclerosis. The CDR3 region has the DNA TGCAGTGCTTGGAAATGGACTAGCGGGATCCGTCCCGTCGAGCAGTACTTC. Its protein product is CSAWKWTSGIRPVEQYF.